This is a list of T cell receptor beta chains from one sample in a study of T cell changes during pregnancy in multiple sclerosis. Generated by immunoSEQ multiplex PCR, the TCRdb table keeps only in-frame clones and is missing some. This sample carries approximately 100,000 clones, over 85% of them seen once, and the ten largest clones take around 1.2%. The source was peripheral blood, collected in the second trimester of pregnancy. These receptors came from a female donor with multiple sclerosis, enrolled in a pregnancy study. Both conserved end residues are part of each CDR3. The order of the fields is D gene, clone size, J gene, V gene, CDR3 protein, CDR3 DNA. A D gene is named only where the DNA matches it firmly. Rows may omit the clone size; those that give it use once, few, many or a size class.

- - TRBJ2-2 TRBV9 CASSVGRVGTGELFF TGTGCCAGCAGCGTAGGGCGGGTTGGGACCGGGGAGCTGTTTTTT
- - TRBJ2-7 TRBV10-3 CAISESKPVREQYF TGTGCCATCAGTGAGTCGAAACCCGTGAGGGAGCAGTACTTC
- - TRBJ2-6 TRBV6-1 CATAVSGANVLTF TGTGCCACCGCAGTCTCTGGGGCCAACGTCCTGACTTTC
- - TRBJ2-2 TRBV6-6 CASILDRRTGELFF TGTGCCAGCATTCTCGACAGAAGGACCGGGGAGCTGTTTTTT
TRBD1 - TRBJ2-5 TRBV6-1 CASRRTGAQETQYF TGTGCCAGCAGGAGGACAGGGGCCCAAGAGACCCAGTACTTC
TRBD1 - TRBJ1-5 TRBV11-3 CASSLRPEGQESQPQHF TGTGCCAGCAGCTTACGGCCTGAGGGACAGGAGAGTCAGCCCCAGCATTTT
TRBD1 - TRBJ2-3 TRBV28 CASSLRQGLSTDTQYF TGTGCCAGCAGCCTAAGACAGGGGCTAAGCACAGATACGCAGTATTTT
TRBD1 once TRBJ2-3 TRBV15 CATSPYARGLGTDTQYF TGTGCCACCAGCCCCTACGCGAGGGGGCTTGGCACAGATACGCAGTATTTT
TRBD1 once TRBJ2-3 TRBV7-3 CASRQLGDRSTDTQYF TGTGCCAGCAGGCAGCTCGGGGACAGGAGCACAGATACGCAGTATTTT
- - TRBJ1-1 TRBV12-5 CASGLGSTGPTEAFF TGTGCTAGTGGTTTGGGCTCGACAGGACCCACTGAAGCTTTCTTT
- - TRBJ2-1 TRBV11-2 CASSFGPGEYNEQFF TGTGCCAGCAGCTTCGGGCCCGGGGAGTACAATGAGCAGTTCTTC
- - TRBJ1-6 TRBV5-8 CASSFGGNGSPLHF TGTGCCAGCAGCTTTGGGGGGAATGGTTCACCCCTCCACTTT
- - TRBJ1-3 TRBV29-1 CSVGGSGDTIYF TGCAGCGTTGGCGGATCCGGGGACACCATATATTTT
- - TRBJ2-6 TRBV14 CASSQDFRVGSGANVLTF TGTGCCAGCAGCCAAGATTTCAGGGTGGGGTCTGGGGCCAACGTCCTGACTTTC
- - TRBJ2-2 TRBV25-1 CASSDGAPGELFF TGTGCCAGCAGTGACGGAGCCCCCGGGGAGCTGTTTTTT
- once TRBJ1-1 TRBV5-1 CASSWRGGNTEAFF TGCGCCAGCAGCTGGCGGGGAGGGAACACTGAAGCTTTCTTT
- - TRBJ1-1 TRBV27 CASSLTGRVAFF TGTGCCAGCAGTTTAACGGGCAGGGTGGCTTTCTTT
- - TRBJ1-5 TRBV18 CASSPTEFNQPQHF TGTGCCAGCTCGCCGACTGAATTCAATCAGCCCCAGCATTTT
- - TRBJ1-5 TRBV28 CASSLVSGTYSNQPQHF TGTGCCAGCAGTTTAGTCAGCGGGACCTATAGCAATCAGCCCCAGCATTTT
- - TRBJ2-7 TRBV18 CASSAVPAYYEQYF TGTGCCAGCTCAGCTGTCCCCGCCTACTACGAGCAGTACTTC
- - TRBJ1-1 TRBV27 CASSLSVPRGNTEAFF TGTGCCAGCAGTTTATCAGTCCCGCGGGGAAACACTGAAGCTTTCTTT
- - TRBJ1-1 TRBV9 CASSLTPVSMNTEAFF TGTGCCAGCTCTTTGACACCCGTTAGTATGAACACTGAAGCTTTCTTT